These 8 T cell receptor beta chains originate from one sample sequenced in a study of identical twins. One entry per CDR3 protein, called by TCRdb with MiXCR from the 5' RACE reads. The sample holds 1.5 million to 2 million distinct CDR3 sequences; around a third are singletons and the top ten take roughly 0.3%. Sequenced input: cord blood. Every receptor here comes from a newborn girl in good health.

CDR3 sequence reads: CATSSREFLYEQYF. The CDR3 nucleotides read TGTGCCACCAGCAGTCGTGAGTTTCTCTACGAGCAGTACTTC. V usage is TRBV15 and J usage is TRBJ2-7; D is unresolved. V was cut by 3 bases and J by 3 bases, with 12 bases left in between. The CDR3 consists of 14 residues. CDR1 and CDR2 (germline): LNHNV, YYDKDF (reference sequence).

The table lists this clonotype with a few counts. V usage is TRBV12-3 or TRBV12-4 and J usage is TRBJ1-2, with 8 bases identical to TRBD1. J lost 4 bases, V lost 3 bases, and 7 bases had no gene match. The CDR3 totals 15 residues. CDR3 in DNA: TGTGCCAGCAGTTTTACCTCGACAGGGGTCTATGGCTACACCTTC. The encoded protein is CASSFTSTGVYGYTF.

There are a few counts of this clonotype. The rearrangement joins TRBV28 to TRBJ1-5; possibly TRBD1 for D (6 bases). Germline lookup yields CDR1 MDHEN and CDR2 SYDVKM. CDR3 length: 15 amino acids. Deletions cut 1 base from V and 4 bases from J, with 11 bases between. CDR3 sequence (DNA): TGTGCCAGCAGTTTATCTACAGGGCGAAATCAGCCCCAGCATTTT. It yields the protein CASSLSTGRNQPQHF.

The chain has TRBV20-1 and TRBJ2-1; TRBD2 might be the D (5 bases). Trimming stripped 0 bases from V and 15 bases from J, with 18 bases between. In germline, CDR1 is DFQATT, CDR2 SNEGSKA (reference sequence). The length of the CDR3 is 13 residues. The CDR3 sequence: CSARDFKEARGFF. In DNA form, the CDR3 reads TGCAGTGCTAGAGATTTCAAGGAGGCCCGGGGGTTCTTC.

There are a few counts of this clonotype. V and J are TRBV3-1 and TRBJ2-1; 13 bases map to TRBD2. V lost 1 base, J lost 11 bases, and 5 bases stayed unmatched. The germline gives CDR1 LGHDT, CDR2 YNNKEL (reference sequence). This CDR3 comprises 15 residues. Here the CDR3 DNA reads TGTGCCAGCAGCCAAGGACTAGCGGGGGGTCAACAGCAGTTCTTC. It is translated as CASSQGLAGGQQQFF.

This clonotype was found a few times. The chain recombines TRBV20-1 with TRBJ2-1; the D is unclear. The CDR3 consists of 12 residues. V was pared by 3 bases and J by 3 bases, with 6 bases between. The V gene's germline CDR1 is DFQATT and CDR2 SNEGSKA (reference sequence). CDR3 coding DNA: TGCAGTGCTAGGTTCGACTACAATGAGCAGTTCTTC. This codes for CSARFDYNEQFF.

DNA for the CDR3: TGCAGCGTTGCGTCGGGACAGGGCTACGAGCAGTACTTC. It encodes CSVASGQGYEQYF. The genes are TRBV29-1 and TRBJ2-7; 9 bases line up with TRBD1. V lost 4 bases to trimming and J lost 3 bases; unmatched junction nucleotides: 4. The CDR3 extends over 13 amino acids. Germline CDR1 and CDR2: SQVTM and ANQGSEA.

This clonotype was seen a handful of times. The V call is TRBV20-1, the J call TRBJ1-1, with 7 bases fitting TRBD1. Trimming took 2 bases from V and 4 from J; bases not matched to a gene: 10. The CDR3 runs to 15 residues. CDR1 is DFQATT, CDR2 SNEGSKA, per germline (reference sequence). DNA of the CDR3: TGCAGTGCTAGAAGACAGGGCGCCCGGGGCACTGAAGCTTTCTTT. Translating it yields CSARRQGARGTEAFF.